These 5 T cell receptor beta chains were all obtained from the same sample, sequenced in a study of T cells in Graves' hyperthyroidism and ophthalmopathy. RNA transcripts yielded amplified TCR beta CDR3 regions. RT-PCR in the first round (using the HTBI primer set) targeted the TCR CDR3. TCRdb used MiXCR to reprocess the multiplex PCR reads, holding one entry per CDR3 protein. The sample has a few hundred thousand distinct CDR3 sequences, roughly a fifth seen once. Sequencing used blood. These receptors were obtained from a woman aged 45-65 years with Graves' hyperthyroidism.

The V call is TRBV29-1, the J call TRBJ2-7; 10 bases map to TRBD1. This CDR3 contains 16 residues. Unmatched junction bases numbered 8, after V lost 2 bases and J lost 1 base. Germline CDR1 and CDR2: SQVTM and ANQGSEA. The CDR3 is CSVELDRQGASYEQYF. Here the CDR3 DNA reads TGCAGCGTTGAATTGGATAGACAGGGGGCTTCCTACGAGCAGTACTTC.

J is TRBJ2-1 and V is TRBV10-3, with D possibly being TRBD1 (5 bases). Trimming removed 6 bases at V and 6 bases at J, with 9 bases between. This CDR3 is built from 12 residues. From germline, CDR1 is ENHRY and CDR2 SYGVKD. In nucleotides, the CDR3 is TGTGCCATCAGCCAGACAGCCAATGAGCAGTTCTTC. Encoded protein: CAISQTANEQFF.

Concerning this clonotype itself: A much larger clone lies one base from this, so it may be a read error. The chain is built from TRBV5-1 and TRBJ2-7, with 13 bases identical to TRBD2. The CDR3 runs to 16 residues. Germline V gives CDR1 SGHRS, CDR2 YFSETQ. The CDR3 bases are TGCGCCAGCAGCGGACTAGCGGGGGTTTTATCCTACGAGCTGTACTTC. Translating gives CASSGLAGVLSYELYF.

The rearrangement uses TRBV11-2 and TRBJ2-5; D is unresolved. This CDR3 has 15 residues. Germline V gene lookup returns CDR1 SGHAT and CDR2 FQNNGV. V gave up 11 bases and J gave up 5 bases, with 24 bases separating them. The CDR3 DNA follows: TGTGCCGACCGCTCAAGTGGGTCAGATGGGGAGACCCAGTACTTC. As protein: CADRSSGSDGETQYF.

The genes are TRBV11-2 and TRBJ2-7; D remains unclear. This CDR3 spans 14 amino acids. Germline-derived CDR1 and CDR2 are SGHAT and FQNNGV. Between the trimmed V and J ends, which lost 0 bases and 8 bases, there was a span of 14 bases. CDR3 loop: CASSLDLVSAKQYF. The CDR3 DNA follows: TGTGCCAGCAGCTTAGATCTCGTGAGCGCTAAGCAGTACTTC.